This section outlines one T cell receptor (beta chain) sequence together with its context. Its antigen is undetermined. Data came from immunoSEQ multiplex PCR; TCRdb stores just in-frame clones and leaves some out. The sample has fewer than 3,000 clones, 70% to 80% seen once. The data are from a study of T cell repertoires in ileal Crohn's disease. Study observations and caveats: High-frequency clones were more common in sorted CD8 than CD4 cells.

Time point of the sample: neoterminal ileum biopsy at postoperative endoscopy, about 6 months after surgery. Trimming pared 4 bases from V and 3 bases from J, leaving 18 bases between. The CDR3 spans 15 residues. Germline V gene sequence: CDR1 SQVTM, CDR2 ANQGSEA. What was sequenced was ileal tissue. The chain recombines TRBV29-1 with TRBJ1-1; tentative D call: TRBD1 (6 bases). The receptor comes from an adult with Crohn's disease. This CDR3 reads CSVGVQGLGDTEAFF. The CDR3 DNA follows: TGCAGCGTTGGGGTACAGGGCCTCGGGGACACTGAAGCTTTCTTT.